This is a list of T cell receptor beta chains from one sample in a study of neurological immune-mediated disorders. TCRdb reprocessed the 5' RACE reads with MiXCR, giving one entry per CDR3 protein. Here the sample spans 81,000 or so distinct CDR3 sequences, just over 5% being singletons. The sample taken for sequencing was PBMCs. Every receptor here comes from a woman in her thirties with multiple sclerosis. CDR3s include the opening cysteine and the closing phenylalanine or tryptophan. The order of the fields is J gene, V gene, CDR3 protein.

>TRBJ2-5|TRBV7-2
CASSLAQGDRGRETQYF
>TRBJ1-5|TRBV9
CASSARDSNQPQHF
>TRBJ1-2|TRBV18
CASSQYRGSSPYGYTF
>TRBJ1-5|TRBV10-3
CAIGQGPNQPQHF
>TRBJ2-7|TRBV20-1
CSARPYEGQLSEQYF
>TRBJ2-2|TRBV28
CASTASSWAGELFF
>TRBJ2-5|TRBV14
CASSSRAWPSEGETQYF
>TRBJ2-2|TRBV3-1
CASSQVSLAGELFF
>TRBJ2-1|TRBV5-1
CASSFLAGQGNEQFF
>TRBJ2-7|TRBV6-6
CASSPLRGLAGGNYEQYF
>TRBJ1-5|TRBV27
CASSLQGSYQPQHF
>TRBJ2-3|TRBV5-5
CASSSPGPTTDTQYF
>TRBJ1-2|TRBV20-1
CSARREGDGYTF
>TRBJ1-1|TRBV19
CASSWDRRGTEAFF
>TRBJ2-2|TRBV20-1
CSARDPGRGAGELFF
>TRBJ2-1|TRBV9
CASSKVVGDGGQFF
>TRBJ1-1|TRBV27
CASSLFSGGRTEAFF
>TRBJ1-6|TRBV7-9
CASSLTGGGSTLNF
>TRBJ2-3|TRBV20-1
CSASGQRESLDTQYF
>TRBJ2-3|TRBV20-1
CSATGSWDTQYF
>TRBJ2-3|TRBV4-1
CASSQVWTGEIYTQYF
>TRBJ1-1|TRBV4-1
CASSRQGVNTEAFF
>TRBJ1-2|TRBV3-1
CASSQDASGGFYGYTF
>TRBJ2-1|TRBV24-1
CATSEDRLAGGSSNEQFF
>TRBJ2-3|TRBV20-1
CSATTGSTDTQYF
>TRBJ2-1|TRBV20-1
CSASRSGPNNEQFF
>TRBJ1-5|TRBV15
CATSRDYASEGRGQPQHF
>TRBJ1-3|TRBV7-9
CASSQPDGRPSGNTIYF
>TRBJ2-1|TRBV28
CASSSPRSSYNEQFF
>TRBJ2-7|TRBV2
CASRTPPGTYPQFEQYF
>TRBJ2-3|TRBV10-3
CAIRISGGTDTQYF
>TRBJ2-5|TRBV5-1
CASSLRDRAQETQYF
>TRBJ1-1|TRBV20-1
CSASNRNTEAFF
>TRBJ2-1|TRBV4-1
CASSQVRLTRPYNEQFF
>TRBJ2-3|TRBV20-1
CSANRDAGGGNTQYF
>TRBJ2-1|TRBV2
CASSGGHISQFF